Listed here are 20 T cell receptor beta chains from one sample, sequenced in a study of blood T cell repertoires in COVID-19. The assay was immunoSEQ multiplex PCR, and TCRdb's table has in-frame clones only and misses some. The sample consists of tens of thousands of clones, about nine tenths of them appearing once. The material sequenced was peripheral blood. The receptors originated from a man in his 70s with acute or convalescent COVID-19.

The chain recombines TRBV19 with TRBJ2-1; 9 bases fit TRBD1. After removal of 3 bases from V and 7 bases from J, the junction contained 10 bases not matched to a gene. There are 16 residues in the CDR3. Germline V lookup: CDR1 LNHDA, CDR2 SQIVND (reference sequence). The CDR3 loop is CASSMGWGQGLNEQFF. CDR3 coding DNA: TGTGCCAGTAGTATGGGTTGGGGACAGGGCCTAAATGAGCAGTTCTTC.

The chain has TRBV9 and TRBJ2-7; 7 bases fit TRBD1. Trimming cost V 4 bases and J 3 bases; bases outside gene matches: 13. Germline V gene lookup returns CDR1 SGDLS and CDR2 YYNGEE. The CDR3 is made up of 16 amino acids. This CDR3 reads CASSKNLGTVFYEQYF. The CDR3 DNA reads TGTGCCAGCAGCAAGAACCTAGGGACAGTTTTCTACGAGCAGTACTTC.

In its sample, this clone was seen a few times. V gene TRBV5-1 combines with J gene TRBJ1-1; D is possibly TRBD1 (6 bases). Germline assignment: CDR1 SGHRS and CDR2 YFSETQ. The CDR3 runs to 14 residues. V was cut by 2 bases and J by 1 base, with 9 bases left in between. In nucleotides, the CDR3 is TGCGCCAGCAGCTTATTGGACAGGAACACTGAAGCTTTCTTT. It codes for CASSLLDRNTEAFF.

This chain connects TRBV15 to TRBJ2-1; 7 bases line up with TRBD1. The germline gives CDR1 LNHNV, CDR2 YYDKDF (reference sequence). After removal of 0 bases from V and 8 bases from J, the junction contained 7 bases not matched to a gene. The CDR3 spans 15 residues. CDR3 residues: CATSRDVVTGDEQFF. CDR3 bases: TGTGCCACCAGCAGAGACGTGGTAACAGGGGATGAGCAGTTCTTC.

A word on this clone: One junction end does not reproduce the germline sequence, and a read error may be involved. The chain combines TRBV5-1 with TRBJ2-5; possibly TRBD2 for D (6 bases). Germline CDR1 is SGHRS and CDR2 is YFSETQ. This CDR3 is 15 amino acids long. This CDR3 reads CASSLERSGQETQYF. The CDR3 coding sequence is TGCGCCAGCAGTTTGGAGCGTAGCGGCCAAGAGACCCAGTACTTC.

The chain is built from TRBV6-1 and TRBJ2-7, with 11 bases fitting TRBD1. Germline CDR1 reads MNHNS; CDR2 reads SASEGT. This CDR3 region has 15 residues. The V and J ends lost 6 bases and 2 bases, in that order; junction bases with no gene match: 6. In DNA form, the CDR3 reads TGTGCCAGCAGGCCCCCGGGACAGGGGGCCTACGAGCAGTACTTC. Protein product: CASRPPGQGAYEQYF.

This clone came up once. This chain uses TRBV18 with TRBJ1-4; tentative D call: TRBD1 (6 bases). This CDR3 has 14 amino acids. V shed 6 bases and J shed 7 bases, with 15 bases lying between them. Germline CDR1 KGHSH, CDR2 LQKENI. CDR3 nucleotide sequence: TGTGCCAGCTCCCCCGACAGGACGAGTGAAAAACTGTTTTTT. Protein product: CASSPDRTSEKLFF.

The chain recombines TRBV27 with TRBJ2-1, with 10 bases that match TRBD2. Germline CDR1 reads MNHEY; CDR2 reads SMNVEV (reference sequence). This CDR3 has 16 residues. V shed 5 bases, J shed 6 bases, and the junction held 10 bases outside the gene matches. The DNA for the CDR3 is TGTGCCAGCAGTGGGTCTAGCGGGAGATTTTTCAATGAGCAGTTCTTC. As protein: CASSGSSGRFFNEQFF.

V is TRBV9 and J is TRBJ2-5; TRBD1 matches 8 bases. J gave up 5 bases and V 6 bases, and 6 bases lay outside the gene matches. Germline lookup yields CDR1 SGDLS and CDR2 YYNGEE. CDR3 size: 13 residues. In DNA, the CDR3 is TGTGCCAGCAAGCAGGGGGCATCTGAGACCCAGTACTTC. Protein sequence: CASKQGASETQYF. Full variable domain (remainder filled in from reference TRBV9 and TRBJ2-5): DSGVTQTPKHLITATGQRVTLRCSPRSGDLSVYWYQQSLDQGLQFLIQYYNGEERAKGNILERFSAQQFPDLHSELNLSSLELGDSALYFCASKQGASETQYFGPGTRLLVL.

This chain joins TRBV5-4 and TRBJ1-1; 9 bases are a match to TRBD1. V gave up 4 bases and J gave up 11 bases; unmatched junction bases: 9. CDR3 size: 13 residues. Germline V CDR1 and CDR2: SGHNT, YYREEE (reference sequence). The DNA of the CDR3 is TGTGCCAGCAGCGGGGACAGGGAAACGTATGCTTTCTTT. Protein: CASSGDRETYAFF.

The chain combines TRBV7-9 with TRBJ2-3; D not certain. Germline V gene sequence: CDR1 SEHNR, CDR2 FQNEAQ (reference sequence). The CDR3 is 15 residues long. Trimming left V 0 bases short and J 2 bases short, with 9 bases between. CDR3 nucleotides: TGTGCCAGCAGCTTAGCTCGTCCCCCCACAGATACGCAGTATTTT. The encoded protein is CASSLARPPTDTQYF. Drawing the rest from reference TRBV7-9 and TRBJ2-3, the complete variable domain is DTGVSQNPRHKITKRGQNVTFRCDPISEHNRLYWYRQTLGQGPEFLTYFQNEAQLEKSRLLSDRFSAERPKGSFSTLEIQRTEQGDSAMYLCASSLARPPTDTQYFGPGTRLTVL.

The genes are TRBV19 and TRBJ2-7; 10 bases fit TRBD2. Trimming took 7 bases from V and 4 from J; bases not matched to a gene: 10. This CDR3 is 15 amino acids long. Germline V gene lookup returns CDR1 LNHDA and CDR2 SQIVND (reference sequence). This CDR3 reads CASTAGGSGRYEQYF. In DNA form, the CDR3 reads TGTGCCAGTACTGCTGGGGGTAGCGGGAGGTACGAGCAGTACTTC.

The genes are TRBV5-1 and TRBJ1-2, with 9 nucleotides matching TRBD1. Germline values: CDR1 SGHRS, CDR2 YFSETQ. This CDR3 has 14 amino acids. Losses at the gene ends were 4 bases for V and 7 bases for J; bases not matched to a gene: 8. The DNA for the CDR3 is TGCGCCAGCAGCAAAGGGACAGGGCAAGTTGGCTACACCTTC. Amino acid sequence: CASSKGTGQVGYTF.

The V call is TRBV5-4, the J call TRBJ2-2; D remains ambiguous. The ends were cut back, 3 bases at V and 4 bases at J, with 10 bases in the middle. CDR1 is SGHNT and CDR2 is YYREEE in the germline V gene (reference sequence). The CDR3 consists of 14 residues. This CDR3 is CASSSSRVTGELFF. In nucleotides, the CDR3 is TGTGCCAGCAGCTCGAGTCGGGTCACCGGGGAGCTGTTTTTT.

The CDR3 region is CASSDRAGGPLGTQYF. The CDR3 DNA reads TGTGCCAGCAGTGACCGGGCGGGAGGCCCGTTAGGGACCCAGTACTTC. The V gene is TRBV6-1, the J gene TRBJ2-5, with 8 nucleotides matching TRBD2. Germline assignment: CDR1 MNHNS and CDR2 SASEGT. The CDR3 runs to 16 residues. V lost 3 bases, J lost 7 bases, and 13 bases stayed unmatched.

The chain employs TRBV27 and TRBJ2-1; D is undetermined. Germline values: CDR1 MNHEY, CDR2 SMNVEV (reference sequence). This CDR3 is built from 14 residues. V lost 2 bases, J lost 7 bases, and 12 bases lay in between. The CDR3: CASSLQPLRNEQFF. The DNA for the CDR3 is TGTGCCAGCAGTTTACAACCCCTGAGAAATGAGCAGTTCTTC.

V gene TRBV7-2 combines with J gene TRBJ2-5, with TRBD1 as a possible D gene (5 bases). Germline loops: CDR1 SGHTA, CDR2 FQGNSA. This CDR3 region has 14 residues. V lost 4 bases, J lost 5 bases, and 14 bases lay in between. The CDR3 DNA follows: TGTGCCAGCAGCTCAGAACAGGCGGCGGAGACCCAGTACTTC. Protein sequence: CASSSEQAAETQYF.

The chain links TRBV4-3 to TRBJ1-2, with D perhaps matching TRBD1 (5 bases). This CDR3 has 16 amino acids. V gave up 2 bases and J gave up 4 bases, with 17 bases separating them. The germline gives CDR1 LGHNA, CDR2 YSLEER. In DNA, the CDR3 is TGCGCCAGCAGCCAAAATACCGGACGGGACTTCTATGGCTACACCTTC. This codes for CASSQNTGRDFYGYTF.

This clone was recorded only once. The V and J genes are TRBV2 and TRBJ2-3, with D possibly being TRBD1 (6 bases). The germline V gene encodes CDR1 SNHLY and CDR2 FYNNEI. The V end lost 7 bases, the J end lost 2 bases, and 16 bases lay between the germline ends. This CDR3 region has 15 residues. For the CDR3, the DNA is TGTGCCAGCACTGGGCAGGGGTGGGACACAGATACGCAGTATTTT. Translating gives CASTGQGWDTDTQYF.

This clone was seen only once. The gene calls are TRBV7-2 and TRBJ1-4, with 8 bases lining up with TRBD1. Losses at the gene ends were 4 bases for V and 8 bases for J; bases not matched to a gene: 12. Germline loops: CDR1 SGHTA, CDR2 FQGNSA. This CDR3 has 16 residues. CDR3 residues: CASSSPGQGPREKLFF. DNA of the CDR3: TGTGCCAGCAGCTCTCCCGGACAGGGTCCCAGAGAAAAACTGTTTTTT.